This paragraph reports one T cell receptor (beta chain). This specimen belongs to a study of identical twins. cDNA molecules carried unique molecular identifiers, and template switching added a universal primer site. TCRdb redid the calling of the 5' RACE reads with MiXCR, one entry per CDR3 protein. This sample has about 690,000 distinct CDR3 sequences, with around 5.7% found just once. Germline lookup yields CDR1 MNHEY and CDR2 SVGAGI. V was pared by 0 bases and J by 3 bases, with 18 bases between. This CDR3 is 18 amino acids long. The sample consisted of naive T cells sorted from blood. This chain connects TRBV6-5 to TRBJ2-1; D not certain. This sequence was found in a man aged 18 to 30 in good health. CDR3 loop: CASSYSRSDPDHYNEQFF. The CDR3 DNA sequence: TGTGCCAGCAGTTACTCGAGATCCGATCCCGACCACTACAATGAGCAGTTCTTC.